The T cell receptor (beta chain) under discussion was sequenced for a study of Tregs in tolerant kidney transplant recipients. Some clones are missing from TCRdb's copy, which holds only in-frame ones; the method was immunoSEQ multiplex PCR. This sample has roughly 250,000 clones; 80% to 85% occur once, and the top ten carry about 0.68%. CD4+CD25+CD127- Tregs, CD4+CD25- non-Tregs, CD4 and CD8 cells were sorted. The study, taken as a whole, reports: The most relevant donor-specific Treg TCRbeta repertoire apparently came from expansion with activated donor B cells.

This clone was counted once. Antigen specificity is unknown. Germline CDR1 reads PRHDT; CDR2 reads FYEKMQ (reference sequence). The V segment lost 3 bases and the J segment 7 bases; nucleotides outside the gene matches: 13. The CDR3 runs 17 residues. The chain is built from TRBV13 and TRBJ2-3; 10 bases line up with TRBD2. The TCR originated in a human donor in good health. The specimen sequenced was CD4+ T cells from blood. CDR3 sequence: CASSFDRAGGGGNTQYF. As DNA, the CDR3 is TGTGCCAGCAGCTTCGACCGAGCGGGGGGGGGCGGAAATACGCAGTATTTT.